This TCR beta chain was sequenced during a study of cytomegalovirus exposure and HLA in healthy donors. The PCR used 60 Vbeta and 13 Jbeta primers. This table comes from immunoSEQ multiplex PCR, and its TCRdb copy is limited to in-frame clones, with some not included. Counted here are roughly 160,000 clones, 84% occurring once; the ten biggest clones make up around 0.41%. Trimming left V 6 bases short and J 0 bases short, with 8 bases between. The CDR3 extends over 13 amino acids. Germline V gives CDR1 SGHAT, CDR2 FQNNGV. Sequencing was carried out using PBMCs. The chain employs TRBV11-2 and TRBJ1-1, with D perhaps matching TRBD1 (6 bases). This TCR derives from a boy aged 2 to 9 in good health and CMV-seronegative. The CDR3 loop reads CASSWDMNTEAFF. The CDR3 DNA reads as TGTGCCAGCAGTTGGGACATGAACACTGAAGCTTTCTTT.